Listed below are T cell receptor beta chains from one sample, sequenced in a study of shared clonotypes between healthy human individuals. The assay was immunoSEQ multiplex PCR, and TCRdb's table has in-frame clones only and misses some. Of more than 600,000 clones listed, 92% are singletons. The sequencing input was naive CD8+ T cells sorted from blood. These receptor sequences come from a man aged 30 to 45 in good health. The CDR3 runs from the conserved cysteine through the conserved F or W. Each record gives: D gene, V gene, clone size, J gene, CDR3 protein, CDR3 DNA. D genes are given only for firm matches. Some rows have no size entry. The others give once, few or many, or a class for an expanded clone.

D gene: NA
V gene: TRBV28
clone size: once
J gene: TRBJ2-7
CDR3 protein: CASTQGATSYEQYF
CDR3 DNA: TGTGCCAGCACCCAAGGCGCTACCTCCTACGAGCAGTACTTC

D gene: NA
V gene: TRBV9
clone size: NA
J gene: TRBJ1-3
CDR3 protein: CASSPRGTLSSGNTIYF
CDR3 DNA: TGTGCCAGCAGCCCGCGGGGGACACTCAGCTCTGGAAACACCATATATTTT

D gene: NA
V gene: TRBV6-1
clone size: NA
J gene: TRBJ2-7
CDR3 protein: CATGYEQYF
CDR3 DNA: TGTGCCACCGGTTACGAGCAGTACTTC

D gene: NA
V gene: TRBV18
clone size: NA
J gene: TRBJ2-3
CDR3 protein: CASSPNQPDTQYF
CDR3 DNA: TGTGCCAGCTCACCAAACCAACCAGATACGCAGTATTTT

D gene: NA
V gene: TRBV5-4
clone size: NA
J gene: TRBJ2-2
CDR3 protein: CASQFDTGELFF
CDR3 DNA: TGTGCCAGTCAATTCGACACCGGGGAGCTGTTTTTT

D gene: NA
V gene: TRBV11-3
clone size: NA
J gene: TRBJ2-7
CDR3 protein: CASSLGQTYEQYF
CDR3 DNA: TGTGCCAGCAGCTTAGGACAAACCTACGAGCAGTACTTC

D gene: NA
V gene: TRBV27
clone size: NA
J gene: TRBJ1-1
CDR3 protein: CASSLLKNTEAFF
CDR3 DNA: TGTGCCAGCAGTTTATTAAAGAACACTGAAGCTTTCTTT

D gene: NA
V gene: TRBV19
clone size: NA
J gene: TRBJ2-7
CDR3 protein: CASRIRGYSSYEQYF
CDR3 DNA: TGTGCCAGTAGGATTCGTGGGTACAGCTCCTACGAGCAGTACTTC

D gene: TRBD2
V gene: TRBV7-9
clone size: once
J gene: TRBJ2-4
CDR3 protein: CASSLVGAGLAENIQYF
CDR3 DNA: TGTGCCAGCAGCTTAGTTGGGGCTGGACTAGCGGAAAACATTCAGTACTTC

D gene: NA
V gene: TRBV6-5
clone size: NA
J gene: TRBJ1-1
CDR3 protein: CASSPQGTEAFF
CDR3 DNA: TGTGCCAGCAGTCCACAGGGTACTGAAGCTTTCTTT

D gene: TRBD1
V gene: TRBV28
clone size: NA
J gene: TRBJ2-7
CDR3 protein: CASSLYGTGGHLYEQYF
CDR3 DNA: TGTGCCAGCAGTTTATATGGGACAGGGGGACACCTCTACGAGCAGTACTTC

D gene: NA
V gene: TRBV7-9
clone size: NA
J gene: TRBJ2-7
CDR3 protein: CASSLAPSPYEQYF
CDR3 DNA: TGTGCCAGCAGCTTAGCACCGTCCCCCTACGAGCAGTACTTC

D gene: NA
V gene: TRBV30
clone size: NA
J gene: TRBJ1-5
CDR3 protein: CAWGTGGNQPQHF
CDR3 DNA: TGTGCCTGGGGGACCGGGGGGAATCAGCCCCAGCATTTT

D gene: NA
V gene: TRBV25-1
clone size: NA
J gene: TRBJ2-6
CDR3 protein: CASSVVANVLTF
CDR3 DNA: TGTGCCAGCAGTGTGGTTGCCAACGTCCTGACTTTC

D gene: TRBD2
V gene: TRBV5-1
clone size: NA
J gene: TRBJ2-3
CDR3 protein: CASSLVASGAPDTQYF
CDR3 DNA: TGCGCCAGCAGCTTGGTTGCTAGCGGGGCCCCAGATACGCAGTATTTT

D gene: TRBD1
V gene: TRBV9
clone size: NA
J gene: TRBJ2-2
CDR3 protein: CASSVPRDRPNTGELFF
CDR3 DNA: TGTGCCAGCAGCGTACCCCGGGACAGACCGAACACCGGGGAGCTGTTTTTT

D gene: NA
V gene: TRBV6-5
clone size: NA
J gene: TRBJ2-2
CDR3 protein: CASSYMNTGELFF
CDR3 DNA: TGTGCCAGCAGTTACATGAACACCGGGGAGCTGTTTTTT

D gene: NA
V gene: TRBV29-1
clone size: NA
J gene: TRBJ2-1
CDR3 protein: CSVDRDGLAVFF
CDR3 DNA: TGCAGCGTTGATAGGGATGGGCTAGCCGTCTTCTTC

D gene: TRBD2
V gene: TRBV7-9
clone size: few
J gene: TRBJ2-1
CDR3 protein: CASSHSSTSGNDEQFF
CDR3 DNA: TGTGCCAGCAGCCACAGCTCGACTAGCGGGAACGATGAGCAGTTCTTC

D gene: TRBD1
V gene: TRBV6-4
clone size: few
J gene: TRBJ1-2
CDR3 protein: CASSDGTGGYGYTF
CDR3 DNA: TGTGCCAGCAGTGACGGGACAGGGGGCTATGGCTACACCTTC

D gene: NA
V gene: TRBV7-9
clone size: NA
J gene: TRBJ2-3
CDR3 protein: CASSFFGSWDTQYF
CDR3 DNA: TGTGCCAGCAGCTTCTTCGGAAGTTGGGATACGCAGTATTTT

D gene: TRBD2
V gene: TRBV7-2
clone size: NA
J gene: TRBJ2-7
CDR3 protein: CASSLAGGEGNYEQYF
CDR3 DNA: TGTGCCAGCAGCTTAGCTGGAGGGGAGGGAAACTACGAGCAGTACTTC

D gene: NA
V gene: TRBV7-9
clone size: NA
J gene: TRBJ2-1
CDR3 protein: CASSYSDTDRYNEQFF
CDR3 DNA: TGTGCCAGCAGCTACTCCGATACGGACCGCTACAATGAGCAGTTCTTC

D gene: TRBD2
V gene: TRBV7-9
clone size: NA
J gene: TRBJ2-3
CDR3 protein: CASSLAGLGPDTQYF
CDR3 DNA: TGTGCCAGCAGCTTAGCGGGACTAGGCCCAGATACGCAGTATTTT

D gene: NA
V gene: TRBV28
clone size: NA
J gene: TRBJ2-5
CDR3 protein: CASSLQNRQETQYF
CDR3 DNA: TGTGCCAGCAGTCTACAGAACAGACAAGAGACCCAGTACTTC

D gene: TRBD2
V gene: TRBV19
clone size: NA
J gene: TRBJ2-1
CDR3 protein: CASRTSASSYNEQFF
CDR3 DNA: TGTGCCAGTAGAACTAGCGCGAGCTCCTACAATGAGCAGTTCTTC

D gene: NA
V gene: TRBV13
clone size: NA
J gene: TRBJ2-3
CDR3 protein: CASSLTMGTDTQYF
CDR3 DNA: TGTGCCAGCAGCTTGACAATGGGCACAGATACGCAGTATTTT

D gene: TRBD2
V gene: TRBV7-6
clone size: NA
J gene: TRBJ2-5
CDR3 protein: CASSLVTSGPSTQYF
CDR3 DNA: TGTGCCAGCAGCTTAGTGACTAGCGGACCATCAACCCAGTACTTC

D gene: NA
V gene: TRBV27
clone size: NA
J gene: TRBJ2-1
CDR3 protein: CASSLSASYEQFF
CDR3 DNA: TGTGCCAGCAGTTTATCGGCTAGCTATGAGCAGTTCTTC

D gene: NA
V gene: TRBV7-9
clone size: few
J gene: TRBJ2-7
CDR3 protein: CASSLPAYEQYF
CDR3 DNA: TGTGCCAGCAGCTTACCGGCCTACGAGCAGTACTTC

D gene: NA
V gene: TRBV29-1
clone size: NA
J gene: TRBJ2-3
CDR3 protein: CSAMEVTDTQYF
CDR3 DNA: TGCAGCGCTATGGAGGTCACAGATACGCAGTATTTT

D gene: TRBD1
V gene: TRBV28
clone size: NA
J gene: TRBJ2-3
CDR3 protein: CASSDQGTGMTDTQYF
CDR3 DNA: TGTGCCAGCAGTGATCAAGGGACAGGGATGACAGATACGCAGTATTTT

D gene: NA
V gene: TRBV25-1
clone size: NA
J gene: TRBJ2-7
CDR3 protein: CASVGGSEQYF
CDR3 DNA: TGTGCCAGCGTGGGGGGAAGCGAGCAGTACTTC

D gene: NA
V gene: TRBV9
clone size: once
J gene: TRBJ2-3
CDR3 protein: CASSAETDTQYF
CDR3 DNA: TGTGCCAGCAGCGCGGAAACAGATACGCAGTATTTT

D gene: NA
V gene: TRBV7-8
clone size: NA
J gene: TRBJ2-5
CDR3 protein: CASSLIRDRGQETQYF
CDR3 DNA: TGTGCCAGCAGCTTAATCAGGGACCGCGGCCAAGAGACCCAGTACTTC

D gene: NA
V gene: TRBV27
clone size: once
J gene: TRBJ2-7
CDR3 protein: CASSLWGSGYEQYF
CDR3 DNA: TGTGCCAGCAGTTTATGGGGCAGCGGTTACGAGCAGTACTTC

D gene: TRBD2
V gene: TRBV5-6
clone size: NA
J gene: TRBJ2-7
CDR3 protein: CASSEGTSGSYEQYF
CDR3 DNA: TGTGCCAGCAGCGAGGGGACTAGCGGGAGTTACGAGCAGTACTTC

D gene: NA
V gene: TRBV28
clone size: NA
J gene: TRBJ1-5
CDR3 protein: CASSLGLAGTVPGRRPQHF
CDR3 DNA: TGTGCCAGCAGTTTGGGGTTAGCGGGCACCGTGCCTGGGAGGAGACCCCAGCATTTT

D gene: TRBD1
V gene: TRBV27
clone size: NA
J gene: TRBJ1-5
CDR3 protein: CASSSGGWNQPQHF
CDR3 DNA: TGTGCCAGCAGTTCAGGGGGTTGGAATCAGCCCCAGCATTTT

D gene: TRBD2
V gene: TRBV28
clone size: NA
J gene: TRBJ2-3
CDR3 protein: CASRPTSVSTDTQYF
CDR3 DNA: TGTGCCAGCAGACCCACTAGCGTAAGCACAGATACGCAGTATTTT

D gene: NA
V gene: TRBV5-1
clone size: NA
J gene: TRBJ2-1
CDR3 protein: CASTLAEYNEQFF
CDR3 DNA: TGCGCCAGCACCTTGGCAGAATACAATGAGCAGTTCTTC

D gene: NA
V gene: TRBV15
clone size: once
J gene: TRBJ2-7
CDR3 protein: CATSMGYYEQYF
CDR3 DNA: TGTGCCACCAGCATGGGCTACTACGAGCAGTACTTC

D gene: NA
V gene: TRBV25-1
clone size: NA
J gene: TRBJ2-1
CDR3 protein: CATAGYNEQFF
CDR3 DNA: TGTGCCACTGCGGGATACAATGAGCAGTTCTTC

D gene: TRBD1
V gene: TRBV7-2
clone size: once
J gene: TRBJ1-2
CDR3 protein: CASSLMTGEMDFGYTF
CDR3 DNA: TGTGCCAGCAGCTTAATGACAGGGGAGATGGATTTTGGCTACACCTTC

D gene: NA
V gene: TRBV7-9
clone size: NA
J gene: TRBJ1-4
CDR3 protein: CASKKGGTTNEKLFF
CDR3 DNA: TGTGCCAGCAAAAAAGGGGGAACAACTAATGAAAAACTGTTTTTT

D gene: NA
V gene: TRBV6-5
clone size: NA
J gene: TRBJ1-1
CDR3 protein: CASSYPYTEAFF
CDR3 DNA: TGTGCCAGCAGTTACCCATACACTGAAGCTTTCTTT

D gene: TRBD1
V gene: TRBV29-1
clone size: NA
J gene: TRBJ1-2
CDR3 protein: CSVGTGNYGYTF
CDR3 DNA: TGCAGCGTGGGGACAGGGAACTATGGCTACACCTTC

D gene: NA
V gene: TRBV30
clone size: NA
J gene: TRBJ2-5
CDR3 protein: CAWSLQSQETQYF
CDR3 DNA: TGTGCCTGGAGTCTCCAGTCCCAAGAGACCCAGTACTTC

D gene: NA
V gene: TRBV7-9
clone size: few
J gene: TRBJ1-2
CDR3 protein: CASSNRTTVDGYTF
CDR3 DNA: TGTGCCAGCAGCAACCGAACGACGGTTGATGGCTACACCTTC

D gene: NA
V gene: TRBV7-3
clone size: NA
J gene: TRBJ2-2
CDR3 protein: CASSPGFPGELFF
CDR3 DNA: TGTGCCAGCAGCCCAGGGTTCCCCGGGGAGCTGTTTTTT

D gene: NA
V gene: TRBV13
clone size: once
J gene: TRBJ2-7
CDR3 protein: CASSSRGEQYF
CDR3 DNA: TGTGCCAGCAGCTCGAGGGGCGAGCAGTACTTC

D gene: TRBD2
V gene: TRBV5-4
clone size: NA
J gene: TRBJ2-7
CDR3 protein: CASSLGAGAEQYF
CDR3 DNA: TGTGCCAGCAGCTTGGGAGCGGGGGCCGAGCAGTACTTC

D gene: NA
V gene: TRBV9
clone size: NA
J gene: TRBJ1-1
CDR3 protein: CASSRNKLGHHTEAFF
CDR3 DNA: TGTGCCAGCAGCCGAAATAAGCTGGGACACCACACTGAAGCTTTCTTT

D gene: NA
V gene: TRBV28
clone size: NA
J gene: TRBJ1-1
CDR3 protein: CASSSGFDMNTEAFF
CDR3 DNA: TGTGCCAGCAGTTCCGGGTTTGATATGAACACTGAAGCTTTCTTT

D gene: NA
V gene: TRBV27
clone size: NA
J gene: TRBJ1-1
CDR3 protein: CASSFGRLSEAFF
CDR3 DNA: TGTGCCAGCAGTTTCGGGAGACTTTCTGAAGCTTTCTTT